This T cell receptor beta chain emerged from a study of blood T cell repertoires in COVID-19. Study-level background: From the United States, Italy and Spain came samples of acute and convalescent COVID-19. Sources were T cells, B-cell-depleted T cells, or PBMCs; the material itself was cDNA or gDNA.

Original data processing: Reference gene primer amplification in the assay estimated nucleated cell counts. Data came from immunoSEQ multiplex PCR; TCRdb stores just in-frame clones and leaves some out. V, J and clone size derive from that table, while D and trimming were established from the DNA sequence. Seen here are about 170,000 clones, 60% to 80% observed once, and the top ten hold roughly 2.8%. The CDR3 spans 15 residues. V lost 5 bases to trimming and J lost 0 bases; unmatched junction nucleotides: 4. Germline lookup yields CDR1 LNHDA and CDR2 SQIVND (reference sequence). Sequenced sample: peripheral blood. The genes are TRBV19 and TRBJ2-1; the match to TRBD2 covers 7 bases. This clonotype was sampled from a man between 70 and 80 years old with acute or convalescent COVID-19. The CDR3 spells CASSVLAVSYNEQFF. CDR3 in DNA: TGTGCCAGTAGTGTCCTAGCGGTCTCCTACAATGAGCAGTTCTTC.